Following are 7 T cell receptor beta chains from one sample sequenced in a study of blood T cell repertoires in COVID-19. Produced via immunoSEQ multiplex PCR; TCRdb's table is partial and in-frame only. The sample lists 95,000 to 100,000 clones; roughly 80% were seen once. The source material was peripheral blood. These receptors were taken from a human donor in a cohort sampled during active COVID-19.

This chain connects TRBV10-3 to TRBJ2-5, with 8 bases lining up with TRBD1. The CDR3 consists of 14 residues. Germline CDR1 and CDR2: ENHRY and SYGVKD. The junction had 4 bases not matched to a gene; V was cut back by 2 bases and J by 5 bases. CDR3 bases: TGTGCCATCAGTGAGCAGGGGGCCGTGGAGACCCAGTACTTC. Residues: CAISEQGAVETQYF.

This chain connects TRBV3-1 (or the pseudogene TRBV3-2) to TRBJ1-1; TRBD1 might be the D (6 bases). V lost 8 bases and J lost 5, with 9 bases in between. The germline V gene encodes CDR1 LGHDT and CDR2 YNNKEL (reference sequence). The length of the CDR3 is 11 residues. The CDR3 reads CASGGVTEAFF. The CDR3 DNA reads TGTGCCAGCGGGGGCGTGACTGAAGCTTTCTTT.

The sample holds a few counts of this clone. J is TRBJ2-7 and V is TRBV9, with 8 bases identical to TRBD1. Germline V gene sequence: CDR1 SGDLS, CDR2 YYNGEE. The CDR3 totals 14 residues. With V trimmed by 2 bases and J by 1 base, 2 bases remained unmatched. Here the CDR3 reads CASSVTGASYEQYF. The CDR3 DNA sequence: TGTGCCAGCAGCGTGACAGGGGCATCCTACGAGCAGTACTTC.

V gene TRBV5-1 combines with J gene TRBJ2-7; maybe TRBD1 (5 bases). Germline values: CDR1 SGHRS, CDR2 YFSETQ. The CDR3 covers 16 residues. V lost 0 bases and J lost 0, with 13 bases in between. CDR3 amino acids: CASSLAVDTFSYEQYF. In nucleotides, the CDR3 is TGCGCCAGCAGCTTGGCCGTGGACACCTTCTCCTACGAGCAGTACTTC.

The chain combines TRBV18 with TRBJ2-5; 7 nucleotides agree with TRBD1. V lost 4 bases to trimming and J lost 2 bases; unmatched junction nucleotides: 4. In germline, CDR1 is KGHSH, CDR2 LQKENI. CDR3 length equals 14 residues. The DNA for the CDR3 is TGTGCCAGCTCACTTCAGGGACAGCAAGAGACCCAGTACTTC. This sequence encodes CASSLQGQQETQYF.

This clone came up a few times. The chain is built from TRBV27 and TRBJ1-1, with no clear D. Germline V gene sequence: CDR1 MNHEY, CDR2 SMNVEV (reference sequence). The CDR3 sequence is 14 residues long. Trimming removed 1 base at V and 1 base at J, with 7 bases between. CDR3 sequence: CASSLYVSNTEAFF. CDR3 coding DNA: TGTGCCAGCAGTTTATATGTCTCGAACACTGAAGCTTTCTTT.

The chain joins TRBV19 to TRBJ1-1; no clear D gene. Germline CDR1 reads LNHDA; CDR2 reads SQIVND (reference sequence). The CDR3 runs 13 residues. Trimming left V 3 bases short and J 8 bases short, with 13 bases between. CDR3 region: CASSMSPLFEAFF. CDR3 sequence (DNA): TGTGCCAGTAGTATGAGTCCCTTATTCGAAGCTTTCTTT.